The 28 T cell receptor beta chains presented below share a single source sample, sequenced in a study of blood T cell repertoires in COVID-19. The method was immunoSEQ multiplex PCR; TCRdb's version includes in-frame clones alone and lacks a portion of them. The table records about 160,000 clones, 85% to 90% of them present only once. The sample taken for sequencing was PBMCs or T cells enriched from blood (not recorded which). Receptors originate from a woman between 50 and 59 years old who had recovered from COVID-19.

This rearrangement joins TRBV27 to TRBJ1-2; D not resolved. With 4 bases removed from V and 5 bases from J, the gap between germline ends came to 11 bases. Per the germline V gene, CDR1 is MNHEY and CDR2 is SMNVEV (reference sequence). CDR3 length equals 13 residues. The CDR3 DNA follows: TGTGCCAGCAGTTCAAGTACTAGGTATGGCTACACCTTC. Amino acid sequence: CASSSSTRYGYTF.

V and J are TRBV7-3 and TRBJ2-1; 7 nucleotides match TRBD2. CDR1 SGHTA and CDR2 FQGTGA come from the germline V gene. The length of the CDR3 is 15 residues. Trimming took 2 bases from V and 3 from J; bases not matched to a gene: 4. The CDR3 spells CASSLWGGGYNEQFF. DNA for the CDR3: TGTGCCAGCAGCTTATGGGGCGGGGGCTACAATGAGCAGTTCTTC.

The chain links TRBV9 to TRBJ2-1; D gene uncertain. CDR3 length: 14 residues. Trimming cost V 1 base and J 8 bases, with 13 bases left between them. Germline CDR1 is SGDLS and CDR2 is YYNGEE. The CDR3 DNA is TGTGCCAGCAGCGTACGGCCCGGCCAGGATGAGCAGTTCTTC. Protein: CASSVRPGQDEQFF.

The chain recombines TRBV6-1 with TRBJ2-7, with 9 bases lining up with TRBD2. The junction had 9 bases not matched to a gene; V was cut back by 3 bases and J by 6 bases. Germline V CDR1 and CDR2: MNHNS, SASEGT. The CDR3 extends over 15 amino acids. The chain's CDR3 is CASSEPSGAGGEQYF. The CDR3 coding sequence is TGTGCCAGCAGTGAGCCTAGCGGGGCGGGTGGCGAGCAGTACTTC.

The chain couples TRBV19 to TRBJ1-1, with 7 bases lining up with TRBD1. Germline CDR1 LNHDA, CDR2 SQIVND (reference sequence). This CDR3 comprises 14 residues. The V and J ends lost 8 bases and 1 base, in that order; junction bases with no gene match: 7. CDR3 amino acids: CASAHRGGNTEAFF. CDR3 DNA: TGTGCCAGTGCACACAGGGGAGGGAACACTGAAGCTTTCTTT.

The chain joins TRBV9 to TRBJ2-2; D call uncertain. The CDR3 has 16 amino acids. Trimming shortened V by 0 bases and J by 0 bases, and 9 bases separated the two germline ends. Germline V gene sequence: CDR1 SGDLS, CDR2 YYNGEE. CDR3: CASSVAGRSNTGELFF. Here the CDR3 DNA reads TGTGCCAGCAGCGTAGCGGGTCGGTCGAACACCGGGGAGCTGTTTTTT. Full variable domain (missing parts from reference TRBV9 and TRBJ2-2): DSGVTQTPKHLITATGQRVTLRCSPRSGDLSVYWYQQSLDQGLQFLIQYYNGEERAKGNILERFSAQQFPDLHSELNLSSLELGDSALYFCASSVAGRSNTGELFFGEGSRLTVL.

This chain links TRBV4-3 with TRBJ2-7, with D possibly TRBD1 on 5 matching bases. The V end lost 2 bases, the J end lost 0 bases, and 26 bases lay between the germline ends. The CDR3 runs to 20 residues. Germline values: CDR1 LGHNA, CDR2 YSLEER. CDR3 region: CASSQRKGQGLPTSSYEQYF. The DNA for the CDR3 is TGCGCCAGCAGCCAAAGGAAGGGGCAGGGCCTTCCGACCAGCTCCTACGAGCAGTACTTC.

The CDR3 nucleotides are TGTGCCAGCAGTTATTCCGGGTCTCGGTACGAGCAGTACTTC. It translates to CASSYSGSRYEQYF. The chain couples TRBV6-5 to TRBJ2-7; D ambiguous. The V gene lost 3 bases and the J gene lost 4 bases, with 13 bases spanning the gap. The germline CDR1 and CDR2 sequences are MNHEY and SVGAGI. The CDR3 totals 14 residues.

The chain links TRBV5-1 to TRBJ2-2, with 7 bases lining up with TRBD1. This CDR3 has 14 residues. The V segment lost 4 bases and the J segment 3 bases; nucleotides outside the gene matches: 3. The germline V gene has CDR1 SGHRS and CDR2 YFSETQ. The CDR3 DNA reads as TGCGCCAGCAGCGGGGACAGTCACACCGGGGAGCTGTTTTTT. Residues: CASSGDSHTGELFF.

CDR3 DNA sequence: TGTGCCAGCAGCGGTCTCGGGGGAATCGTGGAGACCCAGTACTTC. This encodes CASSGLGGIVETQYF. The rearrangement uses TRBV9 and TRBJ2-5; maybe TRBD2 (6 bases). V dropped 3 bases and J dropped 5 bases, with 17 bases sitting between them. Germline lookup yields CDR1 SGDLS and CDR2 YYNGEE. This CDR3 has 15 amino acids. The variable domain in full, with the rest retrieved from reference TRBV9 and TRBJ2-5, is DSGVTQTPKHLITATGQRVTLRCSPRSGDLSVYWYQQSLDQGLQFLIQYYNGEERAKGNILERFSAQQFPDLHSELNLSSLELGDSALYFCASSGLGGIVETQYFGPGTRLLVL.

This clone came up a few times. This chain uses TRBV19 with TRBJ1-3, with TRBD1 matching 7 bases. Germline CDR1 and CDR2: LNHDA and SQIVND (reference sequence). The CDR3 runs 14 residues. The junction had 6 bases not matched to a gene; V was cut back by 6 bases and J by 4 bases. The chain's CDR3 is CASREQGGGNTIYF. CDR3 DNA sequence: TGTGCCAGTAGAGAGCAGGGGGGCGGAAACACCATATATTTT.

The chain carries TRBV4-1 and TRBJ1-3; no definite D call. V lost 5 bases, J lost 0 bases, and 17 bases lay in between. The CDR3 runs to 17 residues. Germline loops: CDR1 MGHRA, CDR2 YSYEKL. The CDR3 DNA is TGCGCCAGCAGCATTTATCCCCTGACTGCCTCTGGAAACACCATATATTTT. Protein: CASSIYPLTASGNTIYF.

J is TRBJ2-3 and V is TRBV11-3; the match to TRBD1 covers 11 bases. The length of the CDR3 is 18 residues. CDR1 is SGHNT and CDR2 is YENEEA in the germline V gene. The V segment lost 0 bases and the J segment 3 bases; nucleotides outside the gene matches: 8. The CDR3 nucleotides are TGTGCCAGCAGCTTAGATGAGGGACAGGGGGTATGGACAGATACGCAGTATTTT. It encodes CASSLDEGQGVWTDTQYF. The whole variable domain, filled in from reference TRBV11-3 and TRBJ2-3, reads EAGVVQSPRYKIIEKKQPVAFWCNPISGHNTLYWYLQNLGQGPELLIRYENEEAVDDSQLPKDRFSAERLKGVDSTLKIQPAELGDSAVYLCASSLDEGQGVWTDTQYFGPGTRLTVL.

V and J are TRBV27 and TRBJ2-3; perhaps TRBD1 as D (6 bases). V gave up 5 bases and J gave up 1 base, with 10 bases separating them. This CDR3 has 14 amino acids. The V gene's germline CDR1 is MNHEY and CDR2 SMNVEV (reference sequence). As DNA, the CDR3 is TGTGCCAGCAGTGGAGCAGGGGGCACAGATACGCAGTATTTT. Its translation is CASSGAGGTDTQYF.

V and J are TRBV6-6 and TRBJ2-7, with D possibly being TRBD2 (6 bases). The CDR3 contains 16 residues. Trimming shortened V by 0 bases and J by 3 bases, and 15 bases separated the two germline ends. Looked up from germline, CDR1 is MNHNY and CDR2 is SVGAGI (reference sequence). The CDR3 DNA sequence: TGTGCCAGCAGTTACTCCCAGGGCGGGACCTTCTACGAGCAGTACTTC. This encodes CASSYSQGGTFYEQYF.

This sequence joins TRBV7-9 and TRBJ2-5, with TRBD2 as a possible D gene (5 bases). Deletions cut 0 bases from V and 5 bases from J, with 13 bases between. The V gene's germline CDR1 is SEHNR and CDR2 FQNEAQ (reference sequence). The CDR3 contains 15 residues. The CDR3 DNA sequence: TGTGCCAGCAGCTTAGCGAGCGTCCGCGGGGAGACCCAGTACTTC. It encodes CASSLASVRGETQYF.

About this clone itself: One junction end does not reproduce the germline sequence, and a read error may be involved. The J gene is TRBJ2-5, the V gene TRBV7-7; D is possibly TRBD2 (5 bases). This CDR3 is built from 15 residues. The V gene's germline CDR1 is SSHAT and CDR2 FNYEAQ (reference sequence). The CDR3 sequence is CASSLEQDFLETQYF. The CDR3 DNA is TGTGCTAGCAGCCTAGAGCAGGACTTTTTGGAGACCCAGTACTTC.

There are a few counts of this clone. CDR3 loop: CASSLTLPNTGELFF. CDR3 nucleotide sequence: TGTGCCAGCAGCTTGACTTTGCCGAACACCGGGGAGCTGTTTTTT. V gene TRBV5-4 combines with J gene TRBJ2-2; unclear D gene. The CDR3 runs 15 residues. Germline values: CDR1 SGHNT, CDR2 YYREEE (reference sequence). V shed 1 base and J shed 0 bases, with 7 bases lying between them.

The chain couples TRBV18 to TRBJ1-5; maybe TRBD1 (6 bases). This CDR3 comprises 15 residues. Trimming removed 3 bases at V and 4 bases at J, with 13 bases between. In germline, CDR1 is KGHSH, CDR2 LQKENI. The CDR3 protein is CASSPTGTSNQPQHF. Written as DNA, the CDR3 is TGTGCCAGCTCACCGACCGGGACATCAAATCAGCCCCAGCATTTT.

Only one count was recorded for this clone. The rearrangement joins TRBV11-3 to TRBJ2-1; perhaps TRBD2 as D (5 bases). This CDR3 has 14 amino acids. CDR1 and CDR2 from the germline V gene are SGHNT and YENEEA. Trimming cost V 6 bases and J 9 bases, with 18 bases left between them. CDR3 residues: CASSPPISGGEQFF. CDR3 nucleotides: TGTGCCAGCAGTCCCCCGATAAGCGGCGGTGAGCAGTTCTTC.

The rearrangement links TRBV6-5 to TRBJ2-3; D not certain. V lost 6 bases and J 3 bases, leaving 4 bases between the germline ends. The CDR3 consists of 11 residues. Per the germline V gene, CDR1 is MNHEY and CDR2 is SVGAGI. Here the CDR3 reads CASRLTDTQYF. The CDR3 nucleotides read TGTGCCAGCAGGTTAACAGATACGCAGTATTTT.

The rearrangement joins TRBV5-1 to TRBJ2-1; D ambiguous. Germline V lookup: CDR1 SGHRS, CDR2 YFSETQ. V was clipped by 0 bases and J by 6 bases, with 10 bases between them. CDR3 size: 14 residues. This CDR3 is CASSLGASVNEQFF. The CDR3 DNA sequence: TGCGCCAGCAGCTTGGGGGCGTCGGTCAATGAGCAGTTCTTC.

In its sample, this clone was seen a few times. This chain uses TRBV30 with TRBJ1-1, with a possible D match to TRBD1 (6 bases). This CDR3 has 13 residues. CDR1 is GTSNPN and CDR2 is SVGIG in the germline V gene (reference sequence). The V end was cut by 3 bases, the J end by 0 bases, with 8 bases between. The CDR3, as DNA: TGTGCCTGGAGGAGGGGGATGAACACTGAAGCTTTCTTT. As protein: CAWRRGMNTEAFF. Supplemented by reference TRBV30 and TRBJ1-1, the full variable domain reads SQTIHQWPATLVQPVGSPLSLECTVEGTSNPNLYWYRQAAGRGLQLLFYSVGIGQISSEVPQNLSASRPQDRQFILSSKKLLLSDSGFYLCAWRRGMNTEAFFGQGTRLTVV.

This clone came up a few times. The chain couples TRBV19 to TRBJ1-1; no reliable D call. V was cut by 8 bases and J by 7 bases, with 32 bases left in between. This CDR3 is built from 18 residues. Per the germline V gene, CDR1 is LNHDA and CDR2 is SQIVND (reference sequence). The DNA of the CDR3 is TGTGCCAGTTCCTACCCATGGGGAGGGCTGGGGAAAGGAAATGAAGCTTTCTTT. Encoded protein: CASSYPWGGLGKGNEAFF.

This clone was counted a single time. J is TRBJ1-5 and V is TRBV5-1; possibly TRBD1 for D (5 bases). Germline CDR1 and CDR2: SGHRS and YFSETQ. Trimming left V 0 bases short and J 4 bases short, with 8 bases between. The CDR3 covers 14 residues. The CDR3 reads CASSLVGTNQPQHF. The CDR3 region has the DNA TGCGCCAGCAGCTTGGTTGGGACTAATCAGCCCCAGCATTTT.

CDR3 in amino acids: CASRSSGGASDTQYF. The CDR3 DNA follows: TGTGCCAGCAGGTCGAGCGGGGGCGCCTCGGATACGCAGTATTTT. The gene calls are TRBV3-1 (or the pseudogene TRBV3-2) and TRBJ2-3, with 8 positions matching TRBD2. Germline trimming cut 6 bases from V and 6 bases from J; bases unmatched to any gene: 11. The CDR3 is 15 residues long. CDR1 and CDR2 from the germline V gene are LGHDT and YNNKEL (reference sequence).

The chain joins TRBV9 to TRBJ1-2; D gene ambiguous. The V gene lost 0 bases and the J gene lost 1 base, with 7 bases spanning the gap. The CDR3 has 14 amino acids. From germline, CDR1 is SGDLS and CDR2 YYNGEE. The CDR3 nucleotides are TGTGCCAGCAGCGTAGAGGGAGTTAACTATGGCTACACCTTC. Encoded protein: CASSVEGVNYGYTF.

The chain links TRBV5-1 to TRBJ2-3; 7 positions agree with TRBD1. Germline lookup yields CDR1 SGHRS and CDR2 YFSETQ. The ends lost 4 bases at V and 1 base at J; junction bases unmatched: 6. The CDR3 is 15 residues long. This CDR3 is CASSPRDRRTDTQYF. The CDR3 nucleotides are TGCGCCAGCAGCCCCCGGGACAGACGCACAGATACGCAGTATTTT.